This TCR beta chain was captured by sequencing in a study of Ad26.COV2.S vaccination and SARS-CoV-2 variants. TCRdb keeps only in-frame clones here, not all; method: immunoSEQ multiplex PCR. Altogether 440,000 or so clones are present, 80% to 90% being singletons, with the ten largest covering more than 1.5%. As to treatment: about 20 received Ad26.COV2.S at low or high dose, single or two shots; five or six received placebo; per-sample allocation not given. Each sample was drawn 63 days after the first injection (of vaccine or placebo). The trim removed 1 base at V and 0 bases at J, leaving 11 bases unmatched. The CDR3 is 18 amino acids. Germline V gene lookup returns CDR1 KGHSH and CDR2 LQKENI.

The source was peripheral blood, collected in a trial of Ad26.COV2.S vaccine versus placebo. The chain carries TRBV18 and TRBJ2-7; 8 bases line up with TRBD2. The TCR comes from a person aged 18-65 years who received the Ad26.COV2.S COVID-19 vaccine or a placebo. This chain's CDR3 is CASSPRSSGSGSSYEQYF. In DNA, the CDR3 is TGTGCCAGCTCACCACGATCGAGCGGGAGTGGTTCCTCCTACGAGCAGTACTTC.